The sequence of this T cell receptor (beta chain) was determined in a study of cytomegalovirus exposure and HLA in healthy donors. Study background: Around 79 million unique TCRs, all from HLA-typed donors, were included in an early release of the data. There were some 400 genotyped donors. Of these, roughly 84% fell in the genetic ancestry cluster associated with self-reported Caucasian donors. General study points: Association of 15,000 to 20,000 TCR beta sequences with HLA alleles was found at 0.05 false discovery rate in a later analysis. According to reports, the classifier identified cytomegalovirus status with high specificity and sensitivity.

This clone was seen more than once but under ten times. Antigen specificity is unknown. With 60 Vbeta and 13 Jbeta primers, the PCR was carried out. Clones were sequenced by immunoSEQ multiplex PCR, and TCRdb holds only the in-frame ones, with some missing. The table has around 53,000 clones, 65% to 85% seen once. After removal of 4 bases from V and 0 bases from J, the junction contained 3 bases not matched to a gene. The CDR3 is made up of 14 amino acids. CDR1 and CDR2 (germline): SQVTM, ANQGSEA. The receptor was isolated from a young man in good health and CMV-seronegative. Specimen: PBMCs. V and J are TRBV29-1 and TRBJ2-1; TRBD2 matches 7 bases. In DNA form, the CDR3 reads TGCAGCGTTGGGAGCGGGAACTCCTACAATGAGCAGTTCTTC. It yields the protein CSVGSGNSYNEQFF.